Below are 18 T cell receptor beta chains sequenced from a single sample in a study of blood T cell repertoires in COVID-19 (dated by TCRdb to 2020 to 2021). To prepare the library, the immunoSEQ multiplex PCR assay was applied. Imported from immuneACCESS, the table was reduced by TCRdb to in-frame sequences with V and J called. These copies leave out some clones; in studies compared against another copy, an unresolved V gene accounts for under half, and the cause of the remainder is not known. The sample includes over 200,000 clones, with approximately 88% observed a single time. 2% to 2.5% of the sample belongs to the ten largest clones. Source material: PBMCs or T cells enriched from blood (not recorded which). Every receptor here comes from a woman between 35 and 50 years old with acute COVID-19.

V gene TRBV5-8 combines with J gene TRBJ1-2; 8 positions agree with TRBD1. The length of the CDR3 is 18 residues. Trimming removed 4 bases from V and 0 bases from J; junction bases left unmatched: 14. The germline CDR1 and CDR2 sequences are SGHTS and YDEGEE. The CDR3 is CASSNPLLQQGANYGYTF. CDR3 DNA: TGTGCCAGCAGCAATCCTCTACTCCAACAGGGGGCTAACTATGGCTACACCTTC. Full variable domain (missing parts from reference TRBV5-8 and TRBJ1-2): EAGVTQSPTHLIKTRGQQATLRCSPISGHTSVYWYQQALGLGLQFLLWYDEGEERNRGNFPPRFSGRQFPNYSSELNVNALELEDSALYLCASSNPLLQQGANYGYTFGSGTRLTVV.

V gene TRBV5-4 combines with J gene TRBJ1-1; D is possibly TRBD1 (5 bases). Germline CDR1 reads SGHNT; CDR2 reads YYREEE (reference sequence). Trimming removed 4 bases from V and 1 base from J, with 17 bases in between. This CDR3 region has 16 residues. CDR3 region: CASSKAPRVGNTEAFF. The CDR3 coding sequence is TGTGCCAGCAGCAAGGCCCCCAGGGTGGGGAACACTGAAGCTTTCTTT.

The chain employs TRBV7-2 and TRBJ2-7; TRBD2 agrees at 8 bases. J was trimmed by 3 bases and V by 1 base; bases with no gene match: 8. The germline CDR1 and CDR2 sequences are SGHTA and FQGNSA. The CDR3 spans 16 residues. The CDR3, as DNA: TGTGCCAGCAGCTTAGTTCGGGGGGGCGGGAACTACGAGCAGTACTTC. Protein: CASSLVRGGGNYEQYF.

A single count supports this clone. The chain links TRBV6-4 to TRBJ1-2; D might be TRBD1 (6 bases). The CDR3 runs 15 residues. Germline values: CDR1 MRHNA, CDR2 SNTAGT. V lost 3 bases and J lost 3, with 14 bases in between. CDR3 nucleotide sequence: TGTGCCAGCAGTGAGTCAAGGGGGTTCCACTATGGCTACACCTTC. Protein product: CASSESRGFHYGYTF.

CDR3 region: CATTPEGTGASQPQHF. The CDR3 DNA reads as TGTGCCACTACCCCTGAGGGGACAGGAGCGAGTCAGCCCCAGCATTTT. This chain joins TRBV19 and TRBJ1-5; TRBD1 matches 8 bases. This CDR3 spans 16 amino acids. The germline CDR1 and CDR2 sequences are LNHDA and SQIVND (reference sequence). With 10 bases clipped from V and 6 bases from J, the junction kept 17 bases outside the gene matches.

The rearrangement joins TRBV19 to TRBJ2-1, with no clear D. Germline loops: CDR1 LNHDA, CDR2 SQIVND (reference sequence). The V end was cut by 1 base, the J end by 0 bases, with 4 bases between. The CDR3 contains 14 residues. The DNA of the CDR3 is TGTGCCAGTAGTATAGGGAGCTCCTACAATGAGCAGTTCTTC. Its protein product is CASSIGSSYNEQFF. Filled out from reference TRBV19 and TRBJ2-1, the complete variable domain reads DGGITQSPKYLFRKEGQNVTLSCEQNLNHDAMYWYRQDPGQGLRLIYYSQIVNDFQKGDIAEGYSVSREKKESFPLTVTSAQKNPTAFYLCASSIGSSYNEQFFGPGTRLTVL.

The rearrangement joins TRBV10-3 to TRBJ2-5; 14 nucleotides align to TRBD2. The CDR3 has 15 residues. J lost 3 bases, V lost 10 bases, and 7 bases had no gene match. Germline CDR1 reads ENHRY; CDR2 reads SYGVKD. The CDR3 DNA reads TGTGCCAGCTCAGGACTAGCGGGAGGTGAAGAGACCCAGTACTTC. Translation gives CASSGLAGGEETQYF.

The genes are TRBV5-1 and TRBJ2-2; a weak D match, TRBD1 (6 bases). The CDR3 spans 15 residues. V lost 3 bases to trimming and J lost 2 bases, with 11 bases between them. The germline V gene has CDR1 SGHRS and CDR2 YFSETQ. The CDR3 spells CASSSWTDNTGELFF. The DNA of the CDR3 is TGCGCCAGCAGCTCCTGGACAGATAACACCGGGGAGCTGTTTTTT.

This sequence joins TRBV7-9 and TRBJ1-4; no definite D call. Per the germline V gene, CDR1 is SEHNR and CDR2 is FQNEAQ (reference sequence). The length of the CDR3 is 15 residues. V was clipped by 1 base and J by 5 bases, with 11 bases between them. In DNA form, the CDR3 reads TGTGCCAGCAGCTTAGTGGTAGGAGCGAATGAAAAACTGTTTTTT. Amino acids: CASSLVVGANEKLFF.

The chain uses TRBV5-4 and TRBJ1-1; 9 nucleotides agree with TRBD1. This CDR3 comprises 15 residues. J was trimmed by 1 base and V by 4 bases; bases with no gene match: 5. The V gene's germline CDR1 is SGHNT and CDR2 YYREEE (reference sequence). CDR3 bases: TGTGCCAGCAGCAAGGACAGGGGTGGGAACACTGAAGCTTTCTTT. Translation gives CASSKDRGGNTEAFF.

The V call is TRBV5-1, the J call TRBJ2-7; weak D call: TRBD1 (8 bases). The CDR3 is 14 residues long. Trimming stripped 1 base from V and 4 bases from J, with 12 bases between. From germline, CDR1 is SGHRS and CDR2 YFSETQ. The CDR3 is CASSLTGGVYEQYF. The DNA for the CDR3 is TGCGCCAGCAGCTTGACAGGGGGGGTTTACGAGCAGTACTTC.

This chain uses TRBV28 with TRBJ1-4; D is unclear. Germline CDR1 MDHEN, CDR2 SYDVKM. This CDR3 comprises 14 residues. Deletions cut 6 bases from V and 7 bases from J, with 15 bases between. CDR3 in DNA: TGTGCCAGCAGCCTCCGGGGAAGGAGTGAAAAACTGTTTTTT. It encodes CASSLRGRSEKLFF.

The gene calls are TRBV11-2 and TRBJ2-7; no clear D gene. The germline CDR1 and CDR2 sequences are SGHAT and FQNNGV. Deletions cut 5 bases from V and 5 bases from J, with 10 bases between. The CDR3 spans 12 residues. Here the CDR3 reads CASSRWSHEQYF. As DNA, the CDR3 is TGTGCCAGCAGCCGCTGGAGCCACGAGCAGTACTTC.

DNA of the CDR3: TGTGCCAGCAGCCGATTGGAGGGGTGGACTAATGAAAAACTGTTTTTT. Residues: CASSRLEGWTNEKLFF. The V call is TRBV4-2, the J call TRBJ1-4, with D possibly TRBD1 on 5 matching bases. The germline CDR1 and CDR2 sequences are LGHNA and YNFKEQ. The CDR3 contains 16 residues. The V gene lost 4 bases and the J gene lost 2 bases, with 14 bases spanning the gap.

In its sample, this clone was seen a few times. The chain links TRBV24-1 to TRBJ1-1; 9 positions agree with TRBD1. After removal of 4 bases from V and 5 bases from J, the junction contained 7 bases not matched to a gene. Germline-derived CDR1 and CDR2 are KGHDR and SFDVKD. The CDR3 length is 15 residues. In DNA, the CDR3 is TGTGCCACCAGTGACCCGGGACAGGGAGGGACTGAAGCTTTCTTT. Translated: CATSDPGQGGTEAFF.

This sequence joins TRBV5-1 and TRBJ2-3; possibly TRBD1 for D (5 bases). The germline gives CDR1 SGHRS, CDR2 YFSETQ. V lost 0 bases, J lost 5 bases, and 7 bases lay in between. This CDR3 has 13 amino acids. The CDR3: CASSLVGEDTQYF. The CDR3 coding sequence is TGCGCCAGCAGCTTGGTAGGGGAAGATACGCAGTATTTT.

The rearrangement joins TRBV7-2 to TRBJ2-3; 8 nucleotides align to TRBD2. V shed 11 bases and J 1 base; nucleotides not matched to a gene: 5. Germline CDR1 SGHTA, CDR2 FQGNSA. The length of the CDR3 is 13 residues. The CDR3, as DNA: TGTGCCGGAGAGCGGGGGCGCACAGATACGCAGTATTTT. It translates to CAGERGRTDTQYF.

This clone was seen only once. J is TRBJ1-2 and V is TRBV11-2, with D possibly matching TRBD1 (6 bases). The germline V and J ends were trimmed by 5 bases and 4 bases, with 20 bases remaining between them. Germline V gene data show CDR1 as SGHAT and CDR2 as FQNNGV. This CDR3 has 16 residues. CDR3 sequence reads: CASSPVGTRAGYGYTF. The CDR3, as DNA: TGTGCCAGCAGCCCAGTGGGGACACGGGCCGGCTATGGCTACACCTTC.